Listed below are T cell receptor beta chains from one sample, sequenced in a study of beta chain features in type 1 diabetes. The repertoire was sequenced with immunoSEQ multiplex PCR; TCRdb's copy has only in-frame clones and lacks some. This table has 600,000 or so clones, 9.5% to 15% appearing once. The sequenced material came from naive CD4+ T cells from blood. The source is a man under 40 with type 1 diabetes. CDR3s include the opening cysteine and the closing phenylalanine or tryptophan. A D gene is named only where the DNA matches it firmly. The size field is filled for only some rows; it gives once, few, many or a size class.

TRBV14	15	NA	NA	TRBJ2-1	CASSQAGGSYNEQFF	TGTGCCAGCAGCCAAGCCGGGGGCTCCTACAATGAGCAGTTCTTC
TRBV7-3	15	NA	NA	TRBJ2-2	CASSLSLEGTGELFF	TGTGCCAGCAGCTTAAGCCTAGAGGGCACCGGGGAGCTGTTTTTT
TRBV5-1	14	NA	NA	TRBJ2-7	CASSARGPGAEQYF	TGCGCCAGCAGCGCTAGAGGACCGGGGGCCGAGCAGTACTTC
TRBV29-1	13	TRBD1	few	TRBJ2-1	CSAGQGGRNEQFF	TGCAGCGCCGGACAGGGTGGACGCAATGAGCAGTTCTTC
TRBV10-3	11	NA	few	TRBJ1-1	CAIRSTREAFF	TGTGCCATCAGATCGACACGTGAAGCTTTCTTT
TRBV19	16	TRBD1	NA	TRBJ2-3	CASSMGTGGGTDTQYF	TGTGCCAGTAGTATGGGGACAGGGGGCGGCACAGATACGCAGTATTTT
TRBV7-9	14	TRBD2	NA	TRBJ2-3	CASSLAGDTDTQYF	TGTGCCAGCAGCTTGGCGGGGGACACAGATACGCAGTATTTT
TRBV25-1	15	NA	NA	TRBJ1-1	CASSEGGWSNTEAFF	TGTGCCAGCAGTGAAGGAGGGTGGTCGAACACTGAAGCTTTCTTT
TRBV9	15	NA	NA	TRBJ2-6	CASSLDLSGANVLTF	TGTGCCAGCAGCCTTGATCTCTCTGGGGCCAACGTCCTGACTTTC
TRBV30	13	NA	few	TRBJ2-7	CAWSLGGPYEQYF	TGTGCCTGGAGTCTGGGGGGGCCCTACGAGCAGTACTTC
TRBV11-2	18	TRBD2	NA	TRBJ2-7	CASSWPGTSGGRTYEQYF	TGTGCCAGCAGCTGGCCAGGGACTAGCGGGGGCCGGACCTACGAGCAGTACTTC
TRBV11-1	14	NA	few	TRBJ1-2	CASSWGGQNYGYTF	TGTGCCAGCAGCTGGGGCGGACAGAACTATGGCTACACCTTC
TRBV6-1	15	NA	NA	TRBJ1-5	CASRPLGTRGQPQHF	TGTGCCAGCCGGCCTCTCGGGACGCGGGGGCAGCCCCAGCATTTT
TRBV2	12	NA	few	TRBJ1-5	CASSEEGQPQHF	TGTGCCAGCAGTGAAGAGGGTCAGCCCCAGCATTTT
TRBV19	14	NA	few	TRBJ1-5	CASSRNSEHQPQHF	TGTGCCAGTAGTAGAAACAGCGAACACCAGCCCCAGCATTTT
TRBV29-1	13	TRBD1	NA	TRBJ1-6	CSARTGENSPLHF	TGCAGCGCCCGGACAGGGGAAAATTCACCCCTCCACTTT
TRBV9	12	NA	NA	TRBJ2-1	CASSPDPTSKFF	TGTGCCAGCAGCCCAGACCCTACTAGCAAGTTCTTC